The clone carrying this T cell receptor (beta chain) was seen a few times. What it binds is unknown. The sample belongs to a study of vaccination and CD4 T cells after COVID-19. Study summary: Convalescent donors: six male, four female; seven Caucasian, two Asian, one multiracial, two Hispanic. Post-COVID specimens were obtained a median approximately 95 days after diagnosis (range 35 to 161). Whole-study results and caveats: Only after vaccination were a median around 83% of convalescents' reactive clones seen.

Germline CDR1 SGHTA, CDR2 FQGNSA. Trimming took off 0 bases at V and 5 bases at J, with 2 bases between the two ends. CDR3 length: 12 amino acids. Treatment given: approximately 9-day PBMC culture with coronavirus spike peptide pools or control peptides (ViraFEST assay). Antigen-specific T cell expansion with peptide pools preceded TCR sequencing in the ViraFEST approach. An Oncomine TCR Beta short-read assay was used to sequence the DNA from cultured CD4+ T cells. TCRdb independently ran MiXCR on the PCR reads; one entry per CDR3 protein. The data show more than 13,000 distinct CDR3 sequences, with roughly a quarter seen just once and 15% to 20% held by the top ten.

The material sequenced was CD4+ T cells from blood, cultured in vitro, taken after SARS-CoV-2 vaccination. This chain links TRBV7-2 with TRBJ2-1; unclear D gene. This receptor was identified in a human donor who had recovered from COVID-19. CDR3 DNA sequence: TGTGCCAGCAGCTTAGCGAACAATGAGCAGTTCTTC. Translated: CASSLANNEQFF.